This T cell receptor beta chain derives from a study of T cells after posttransplantation cyclophosphamide. Treatment was busulfan-fludarabine conditioning, a marrow graft, and cyclophosphamide on days +3 and +4. Germline V gene sequence: CDR1 MNHNS, CDR2 SASEGT. V lost 7 bases, J lost 1 base, and 5 bases stayed unmatched. The CDR3 contains 14 residues. Regarding this clone: Antigen: not known.

Generated by immunoSEQ multiplex PCR, the TCRdb table keeps only in-frame clones and is missing some. The sample yields approximately 40,000 clones, just under 80% seen once. Study results and caveats: TRB overlap between skin or GI tissue T cells and blood was limited. After PTCy, TRB diversity resembled that of CNI/methotrexate controls. Donor-recipient repertoire similarity was low at 1-2 months, rising over year one.

The rearrangement joins TRBV6-1 to TRBJ1-2; 8 bases are shared with TRBD1. Material: CD4+ T cells sorted from blood, obtained roughly 1,900 days after a stem cell transplant with posttransplant cyclophosphamide. This sequence was found in a female patient aged 40 to 50 who received an allogeneic stem cell transplant from a related donor, was CMV-positive, and had no GVHD. The graft donor may have contributed some T cells. The DNA for the CDR3 is TGTGCCAGCACTAGGACAGGGCGTAACTATGGCTACACCTTC. Translation: CASTRTGRNYGYTF.